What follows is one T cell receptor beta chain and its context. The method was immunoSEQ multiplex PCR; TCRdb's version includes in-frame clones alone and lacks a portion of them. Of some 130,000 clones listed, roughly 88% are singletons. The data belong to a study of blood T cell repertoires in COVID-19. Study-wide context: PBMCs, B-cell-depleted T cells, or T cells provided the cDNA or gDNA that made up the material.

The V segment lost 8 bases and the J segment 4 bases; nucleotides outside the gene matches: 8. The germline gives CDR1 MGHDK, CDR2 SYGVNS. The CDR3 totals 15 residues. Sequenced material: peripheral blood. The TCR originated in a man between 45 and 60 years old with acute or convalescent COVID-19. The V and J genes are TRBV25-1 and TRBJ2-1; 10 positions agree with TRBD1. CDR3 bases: TGTGCCAGCCGCAAGACGGGACAGGGGTACAATGAGCAGTTCTTC. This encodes CASRKTGQGYNEQFF.